This paragraph reports one TCR beta chain. The entry originates in a study of blood T cell repertoires in COVID-19. In the study overall: PBMCs, B-cell-depleted T cells, or T cells provided the cDNA or gDNA that made up the material.

The table came from immunoSEQ multiplex PCR; TCRdb's copy has only in-frame clones and leaves some out. The sample lists hundreds of thousands of clones; about 85% were seen once. The CDR3 is 15 amino acids. In germline, CDR1 is LNHDA, CDR2 SQIVND (reference sequence). Unmatched junction bases numbered 12, after V lost 7 bases and J lost 5 bases. Source material: peripheral blood. The V gene is TRBV19, the J gene TRBJ2-5; the match to TRBD2 covers 8 bases. The clonotype was recovered from a woman between 18 and 29 years old with acute or convalescent COVID-19. DNA of the CDR3: TGTGCCAGTACCCCACGGGGGGGGAGTGTGGAGACCCAGTACTTC. Protein sequence: CASTPRGGSVETQYF.